The clone carrying this T cell receptor (beta chain) was counted a single time. Its antigen is still unknown. The data belong to a study of cytomegalovirus exposure and HLA in healthy donors. The PCR made use of 60 Vbeta and 13 Jbeta primers. The protocol was immunoSEQ multiplex PCR, while the TCRdb copy is restricted to in-frame clones and leaves out a portion. Here the sample spans about 90,000 clones, around 70% being singletons. In nominal health when sampled, donors likely had unrecorded immune exposures nonetheless. Germline V gene sequence: CDR1 SGHDT, CDR2 YYEEEE. The CDR3 runs to 16 residues. V lost 4 bases and J lost 4; bases outside the gene matches: 8. Overall study findings and caveats: There were some public TCRs occurring in many donors, but most TCR sequences were rare. On later analysis, the bulk of CMV-associated TCR beta chains appeared to be HLA-restricted. Certain sequence variants were highly shared and formed a cluster, and this cluster was likely a sequencing artifact.

The sequencing sample was made of PBMCs. The genes are TRBV5-6 and TRBJ1-5; 10 bases are a match to TRBD1. This TCR derives from a woman between 50 and 59 years old in good health and CMV-seropositive. The CDR3 protein is CASSRGTGERNQPQHF. The CDR3 DNA reads TGTGCCAGCAGCCGAGGGACAGGGGAAAGGAATCAGCCCCAGCATTTT.